This T cell receptor beta chain comes out of a study of T cell responses to AZD1222 COVID-19 vaccine. For this clone: Its antigen is unknown.

Trimming took 3 bases from V and 7 from J, leaving 8 bases between them. CDR3 size: 13 residues. Germline CDR1 is SGDLS and CDR2 is YYNGEE. The study, taken as a whole, reports: Baseline antibody screening turned up just a handful of seropositive AZD1222 recipients. The peak T cell response came first, and repertoires were sampled only after it.

Here immunoSEQ multiplex PCR was the method, and the copy in TCRdb shows in-frame clones only, minus some. The profile shows about 93,000 clones, about 90% of them singletons. This material consisted of peripheral blood, taken on day 0 of MenACWY control vaccination. This receptor was taken from an adult in good health. The rearrangement links TRBV9 to TRBJ1-6, with D unclear. The CDR3 sequence: CASSGNRNSPLHF. In nucleotides, the CDR3 is TGTGCCAGCAGCGGGAACAGAAATTCACCCCTCCACTTT.